This TCR beta chain came from a study of T cell repertoires in cytomegalovirus infection (dated by TCRdb to between 2018 and 2020). Context from the whole study: Alongside well-studied HLA-B-restricted epitopes, the peptide stimulations were aimed at recently identified HLA-C-restricted CMV epitopes, whose presentation resists viral immunomodulation. The HLA type of each donor mattered for the analysis, because public TCR beta signatures pointed to carriage of CMV infection along with the matching HLA type.

This clonotype has only a few counts. What antigen it recognizes has not been identified. Qualities for individual bases were not recorded, and no much larger clone is one base off. Paper-wide results and their limitations: The ex vivo response was dominated by HLA-C-restricted CMV-specific TCR beta clonotypes, which also provided the single most frequent clonotype in two of eight donors. Cumulative frequency of public TCR beta family members discriminated carriers of CMV infection plus the relevant HLA type in this cohort and an independent approximately 370-donor cohort.

Sample treatment or condition, as interpreted from the label and publication: in vitro stimulation with specific CMV peptide epitopes to enrich CMV-specific T cells. For sequencing, an Illumina HiSeq 1500 was employed. Through fastp at Q25 and MiXCR, TCRdb rebuilt clones from the public reads, retaining in-frame beta chains. Records with the same CDR3 protein are collapsed into one entry carrying the most frequent genes and DNA. This sample comprises 450,000 to 650,000 distinct CDR3 sequences, 40% of them detected only once. The ten largest clones add up to about half of the sample. The sample in question was cultured PBMCs, obtained from culture after CMV antigen stimulation. The TCR sequence derives from a human donor in good health (CMV status not recorded). Some clones in this sample may be carry-over from other donors' samples.

The DNA sequence is as follows: TGTGCCAGCAGCCGACAGGGGGCCTATGGCTACACCTTC. Translated, this gives CASSRQGAYGYTF. The chain joins TRBV6-2 or TRBV6-3 to TRBJ1-2; the central 10 bases match TRBD1. For CDR1 and CDR2, the germline V gene lists MNHEY and SVGEGT. From the cysteine up to the phenylalanine, the CDR3 has a length of 13 residues. Kept here is only the CDR3 DNA, which spans 39 bases and is read in frame from base 1. Trimmed from V: 6 bases; trimmed from J: 4 bases; junction bases lacking a gene match: 2.